The entry that follows covers one TCR beta chain sequence. Its antigen is not identified. The data were produced by immunoSEQ multiplex PCR, yet TCRdb's version contains in-frame clones alone and is incomplete. The data show tens of thousands of clones, roughly 79% seen once. Stated time point: week 23, last vaccination. A single vaccine dose contained 300 ug of mutant IDH1 20-mer peptide, and topical imiquimod was used with it. Donors had new IDH1-mutant astrocytomas of WHO grade 3 or 4 (ATRX-lost). This entry comes from a study of a mutant IDH1 vaccine in newly diagnosed glioma. Study at large: Vaccine administration was initiated 4-6 weeks following radiotherapy alone, or with temozolomide cycles. Among treated patients, around 60% were male and approximately 40% female, and mean age was about 41 years.

V was trimmed by 3 bases and J by 2 bases, leaving 9 bases between them. CDR1 and CDR2 from the germline V gene are MNHEY and SMNVEV (reference sequence). The CDR3 contains 14 residues. The chain couples TRBV27 to TRBJ2-3; D gene unclear. Source: PBMCs, taken from a glioma patient whose treatment included an IDH1 peptide vaccine. The TCR originated in a woman in her 40s with glioma. Some clones in this sample may be carry-over from other donors' samples. This CDR3 is CASSFDPDTDTQYF. CDR3 nucleotide sequence: TGTGCCAGCAGTTTTGACCCGGACACAGATACGCAGTATTTT.